The sequence of this TCR beta chain was determined in a study of T cell repertoires in cytomegalovirus infection. Overall study findings and caveats: CMV carriers having the relevant HLA were flagged by cumulative public TCR beta family frequency.

This clonotype occurred many times. The antigen remains unidentified. The germline V gene has CDR1 MNHNS and CDR2 SASEGT. V was cut by 5 bases and J by 3 bases, with 11 bases left in between. The CDR3 loop spans 14 amino acids. TCRdb used MiXCR to reprocess the reads, holding one entry per CDR3 protein. The sample holds a few hundred thousand distinct CDR3 sequences, more than 25% seen once. The gene calls are TRBV6-1 and TRBJ2-1; a possible D gene is TRBD1 (5 bases). This TCR was recovered from a human donor in good health (CMV status not recorded). Some clones in this sample may be carry-over from other donors' samples. Sequencing was performed on PBMCs. CDR3 protein: CASSPRQRYNEQFF. CDR3 bases: TGTGCCAGCAGTCCTAGACAGCGCTACAATGAGCAGTTCTTC.